This TCR beta chain was recorded in a study of T-cell memory formation after mild COVID-19. 5'RACE primed from the constant segment yielded TCR alpha and TCR beta cDNA libraries bearing sample barcodes and UMIs. From the 5' RACE reads, TCRdb called clonotypes with MiXCR, one entry per CDR3 protein. The sample has about 200,000 distinct CDR3 sequences; 9.5% are singletons. This clonotype came up a few times. Its antigen is not known. The V and J ends lost 1 base and 6 bases, in that order; junction bases with no gene match: 5. Per germline, CDR1 SGHRS and CDR2 YFSETQ. The CDR3 length is 15 residues. Study-level points and caveats: CD4/CD8 balance held among clones contracting day 15 to 85, and later expanders leaned CD4+. Detection of some responders pre-infection suggested pre-existing cross-reactive memory T cells participated.

The sequencing input was PBMCs or a T cell subset sorted from them (not recorded which). This clonotype originated in a man between 18 and 29 years old who had mild COVID-19 (a few samples of this study predate the infection). Cell type and time point are not known. The rearrangement joins TRBV5-1 to TRBJ2-7, with 12 positions matching TRBD1. The CDR3 DNA reads TGCGCCAGCAGCTTGCTGGGGACAGGGGGCGGCGAGCAGTACTTC. Encoded protein: CASSLLGTGGGEQYF.